These 18 T cell receptor beta chains share one sample of origin, sequenced in a study of T-cell reconstitution after alpha-beta-depleted transplantation in children. Unique molecular identifiers were used in preparing the TCRbeta library. TCRdb fed the PCR reads into MiXCR, producing one record per CDR3 protein. This table has hundreds of thousands of distinct CDR3 sequences, roughly 16% appearing once. Sequencing used PBMCs, mostly from graft donor cells, obtained 360 days after TCRalphabeta/CD19-depleted stem cell transplant. The receptor set was obtained from a male patient aged 2 to 9 who had a stem cell transplant for acute lymphoblastic leukemia, so the T cells may come from the graft donor.

Many counts were recorded for this clonotype. The rearrangement uses TRBV24-1 and TRBJ2-1, with D possibly being TRBD1 (6 bases). From germline, CDR1 is KGHDR and CDR2 SFDVKD. This CDR3 region has 13 residues. Deletions cut 6 bases from V and 8 bases from J, with 13 bases between. Written as DNA, the CDR3 is TGTGCCACCAGTATGGGGGCGCGGGATGAGCAGTTCTTC. It codes for CATSMGARDEQFF.

This clonotype was counted only a few times. CDR3: CASSLSTGAPDEQYF. Here the CDR3 DNA reads TGTGCCAGCAGCTTGAGTACAGGGGCCCCCGACGAGCAGTACTTC. The rearrangement links TRBV5-6 to TRBJ2-7; 7 bases line up with TRBD1. Germline V gene lookup returns CDR1 SGHDT and CDR2 YYEEEE. The CDR3 length is 15 residues. V lost 1 base, J lost 5 bases, and 9 bases stayed unmatched.

About this clonotype: The junction and the germline gene differ at one end; a read error may be behind it. The chain links TRBV12-3 or TRBV12-4 to TRBJ2-2; TRBD2 aligns across 10 bases. This CDR3 comprises 14 residues. This CDR3 is CAVTSGPPTGGLFF. The CDR3 DNA reads TGTGCCGTGACTAGCGGGCCTCCTACCGGGGGGCTGTTTTTT.

The V and J genes are TRBV5-5 and TRBJ2-2; D gene uncertain. Trimming pared 4 bases from V and 4 bases from J, leaving 14 bases between. The CDR3 is 15 residues long. Germline CDR1 reads SGHKS; CDR2 reads YYEKEE (reference sequence). CDR3: CASSAYRLFTGELFF. DNA of the CDR3: TGTGCCAGCAGCGCCTACAGACTCTTCACCGGGGAGCTGTTTTTT.

This clonotype was seen just once. One end of the junction is discordant with germline, which a read error may explain. The chain employs TRBV29-1 and TRBJ1-2, with 7 bases that match TRBD1. The CDR3 totals 16 residues. The V gene's germline CDR1 is SQVTM and CDR2 ANQGSEA. The CDR3 loop is CNVGGPSTGRVYGYTF. The DNA for the CDR3 is TGCAACGTTGGGGGGCCTTCGACAGGGCGCGTCTATGGCTACACCTTC.

This clonotype was seen more than once but under ten times. The V call is TRBV20-1, the J call TRBJ2-1; TRBD2 matches at 9 bases. Trimming removed 3 bases from V and 8 bases from J; junction bases left unmatched: 11. The CDR3 has 15 residues. Per germline, CDR1 DFQATT and CDR2 SNEGSKA (reference sequence). Here the CDR3 DNA reads TGCAGTGCTAGTTCGCGGGAGGGCACGTTCGATGAGCAGTTCTTC. This translates into CSASSREGTFDEQFF.

This rearrangement joins TRBV7-8 to TRBJ2-5; 7 bases line up with TRBD2. Germline-derived CDR1 and CDR2 are SGHVS and FQNEAQ. This CDR3 region has 16 residues. Unmatched junction bases numbered 8, after V lost 0 bases and J lost 4 bases. CDR3 DNA: TGTGCCAGCAGCTTAGCGTTCGGGGGAGGGCGAGAGACCCAGTACTTC. It yields the protein CASSLAFGGGRETQYF.

This clonotype was seen more than once but under ten times. The V and J genes are TRBV5-8 and TRBJ2-3; a possible D gene is TRBD1 (6 bases). This CDR3 is 17 amino acids long. V lost 0 bases to trimming and J lost 0 bases, with 14 bases between them. Germline V gives CDR1 SGHTS, CDR2 YDEGEE. CDR3 residues: CASSLVRQGTSTDTQYF. DNA for the CDR3: TGTGCCAGCAGCTTGGTGAGGCAGGGGACAAGCACAGATACGCAGTATTTT.

This chain uses TRBV5-6 with TRBJ2-7; TRBD1 is a possible D gene (6 bases). Germline assignment: CDR1 SGHDT and CDR2 YYEEEE. With 0 bases removed from V and 4 bases from J, the gap between germline ends came to 11 bases. This CDR3 is 14 amino acids long. The CDR3 sequence: CASSLAGHTYEQYF. CDR3 DNA sequence: TGTGCCAGCAGCTTGGCGGGACACACGTACGAGCAGTACTTC.

The chain carries TRBV25-1 and TRBJ2-5; the D gene is possibly TRBD1 (6 bases). The germline V gene encodes CDR1 MGHDK and CDR2 SYGVNS. CDR3 length: 12 residues. Trimming left V 3 bases short and J 6 bases short, with 8 bases between. The CDR3 bases are TGTGCCAGCAGTGACAGGGGTAAGACCCAGTACTTC. It is translated as CASSDRGKTQYF.

V gene TRBV16 combines with J gene TRBJ2-7; D unresolved. Germline V gene data show CDR1 as KGHSY and CDR2 as FQNENV. V lost 2 bases and J lost 0, with 14 bases in between. The CDR3 contains 16 residues. The CDR3 spells CASSQTDANLSYEQYF. DNA for the CDR3: TGTGCCAGCAGCCAAACCGACGCAAACCTCTCCTACGAGCAGTACTTC.

The chain couples TRBV10-2 to TRBJ2-5; the D gene is possibly TRBD2 (5 bases). The CDR3 covers 14 residues. With 6 bases removed from V and 5 bases from J, the gap between germline ends came to 16 bases. Looked up from germline, CDR1 is WSHSY and CDR2 is SAAADI. The CDR3 loop is CASSHYPQRETQYF. The CDR3 DNA sequence: TGCGCCAGCAGCCATTACCCCCAGCGGGAGACCCAGTACTTC.

This clonotype was observed at least ten times. This rearrangement joins TRBV28 to TRBJ2-1; the D is unclear. The CDR3 is made up of 16 amino acids. Germline V CDR1 and CDR2: MDHEN, SYDVKM. Trimming took off 5 bases at V and 3 bases at J, with 17 bases between the two ends. In DNA, the CDR3 is TGTGCCAGCAGTCCCTATTGGACCCCCTTCTACAATGAGCAGTTCTTC. Translation: CASSPYWTPFYNEQFF.

This clonotype has ten or more counts. The V call is TRBV12-3 or TRBV12-4, the J call TRBJ2-7, with 8 bases aligning to TRBD2. V was pared by 1 base and J by 6 bases, with 5 bases of the junction left unmatched. This CDR3 contains 14 residues. CDR3 DNA: TGTGCCAGCAGTTTAGGCGGGAGGAGACTCGAGCAGTACTTC. Translating gives CASSLGGRRLEQYF.

This clonotype turned up a few times. The rearrangement uses TRBV7-9 and TRBJ1-3; D gene uncertain. V was shortened by 2 bases and J by 0 bases, with 5 bases between the two germline ends. The CDR3 has 14 amino acids. The V gene's germline CDR1 is SEHNR and CDR2 FQNEAQ (reference sequence). CDR3: CASSLWVSGNTIYF. In nucleotides, the CDR3 is TGTGCCAGCAGCTTATGGGTCTCTGGAAACACCATATATTTT.

This rearrangement joins TRBV12-3 or TRBV12-4 to TRBJ2-7, with TRBD2 as a possible D gene (5 bases). Trimming removed 3 bases from V and 2 bases from J, with 17 bases in between. The CDR3 loop spans 16 amino acids. Here the CDR3 reads CASSLESGKGTYEQYF. In DNA form, the CDR3 reads TGTGCCAGCAGTTTGGAGTCGGGAAAAGGGACCTACGAGCAGTACTTC.

This chain uses TRBV7-2 with TRBJ2-2; either TRBD1 or TRBD2 may supply D (5 bases each). The V gene's germline CDR1 is SGHTA and CDR2 FQGNSA. With 5 bases removed from V and 5 bases from J, the gap between germline ends came to 18 bases. The CDR3 contains 16 residues. CDR3 in amino acids: CASSPSGRRGTGELFF. The CDR3, as DNA: TGTGCCAGCAGCCCTTCGGGACGCCGGGGAACCGGGGAGCTGTTTTTT.

This chain connects TRBV29-1 to TRBJ2-7, with D perhaps assigned TRBD1 or TRBD2 (7 bases each). The V and J ends lost 1 base and 1 base respectively, with 14 bases between them. The CDR3 consists of 15 residues. Germline CDR1 reads SQVTM; CDR2 reads ANQGSEA. The CDR3 here is CSVEGDREGSYEQYF. DNA for the CDR3: TGCAGCGTTGAAGGTGACAGGGAGGGGTCCTACGAGCAGTACTTC.